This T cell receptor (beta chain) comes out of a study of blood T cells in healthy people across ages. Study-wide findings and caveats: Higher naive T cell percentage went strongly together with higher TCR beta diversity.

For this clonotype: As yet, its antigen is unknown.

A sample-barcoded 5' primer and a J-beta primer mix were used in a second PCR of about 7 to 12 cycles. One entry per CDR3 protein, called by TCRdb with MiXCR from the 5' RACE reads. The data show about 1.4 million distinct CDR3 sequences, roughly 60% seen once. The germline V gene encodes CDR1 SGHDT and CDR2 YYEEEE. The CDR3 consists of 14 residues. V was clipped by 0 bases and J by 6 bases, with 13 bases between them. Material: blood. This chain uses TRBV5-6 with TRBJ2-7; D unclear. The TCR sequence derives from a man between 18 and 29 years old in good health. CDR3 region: CASSLDPGSSEQYF. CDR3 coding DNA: TGTGCCAGCAGCTTGGATCCAGGATCATCCGAGCAGTACTTC.